In its sample, the clone carrying this TCR beta chain was seen a few times. Sequenced by immunoSEQ multiplex PCR; TCRdb stores in-frame clones only, minus some. Among around 25,000 clones, roughly two thirds were seen once, and the ten largest hold roughly 51%. The data were taken from a study of cytotoxic CD8 clonotypes in ibrutinib-treated CLL. For the study at large: After median roughly 68 months, around 14 stayed in remission, some 12 progressed; responses some 25 partial, 2 complete. Specimens for response were gathered following a median approximately 12 months of therapy, spanning 6 to 36. Sequenced samples delivered averages of around 250,000 productive templates and 80,000 to 100,000 productive rearrangements.

With 4 bases removed from V and 5 bases from J, the gap between germline ends came to 11 bases. The CDR3 sequence is 14 residues long. Germline V gene sequence: CDR1 LNHDA, CDR2 SQIVND (reference sequence). The source of this sequence is a human donor with chronic lymphocytic leukemia. The chain links TRBV19 to TRBJ1-4; D might be TRBD1 (6 bases). The sequences come from PBMCs, collected at disease progression, from a patient treated with ibrutinib. The CDR3 DNA is TGTGCCAGTAGTAGGTCGCAGGGGAATGAAAAACTGTTTTTT. It is translated as CASSRSQGNEKLFF.